This entry concerns a single T cell receptor beta chain. The data stem from a study of T cell repertoires in cytomegalovirus infection. Study summary: Based on public TCR beta signatures, there were indications of CMV infection and of a matching HLA type.

Using its own MiXCR run on the reads, TCRdb lists one record per CDR3 protein. The sample lists approximately 550,000 distinct CDR3 sequences, 16% seen once, with about 24% in the top ten. Trimming at V came to 5 bases and at J to 5 bases, leaving 17 bases not matched to a gene. Germline-derived CDR1 and CDR2 are SEHNR and FQNEAQ (reference sequence). CDR3 length equals 17 residues. Input material: CD8+ T cells from PBMCs. The receptor was isolated from a human donor in good health (CMV status not recorded). Some clones in this sample may be carry-over from other donors' samples. The V and J genes are TRBV7-9 and TRBJ1-2; 7 bases match TRBD1. CDR3 sequence reads: CASSEGASFLPPYGYTF. In nucleotides, the CDR3 is TGTGCCAGCAGCGAGGGGGCCAGTTTCTTACCCCCGTATGGCTACACCTTC.